This TCR beta chain was captured by sequencing in a study of blood T cell repertoires in COVID-19. About the study: Samples taken during acute and convalescent COVID-19 were collected in the United States, Italy and Spain.

CDR3 size: 14 residues. V dropped 7 bases and J dropped 10 bases, with 20 bases sitting between them. Germline-derived CDR1 and CDR2 are LNHDA and SQIVND (reference sequence). Assay: immunoSEQ multiplex PCR; the TCRdb copy retains only in-frame clones and omits some. This table has fewer than 200,000 clones, about four fifths appearing once. The chain has TRBV19 and TRBJ1-5; no definite D call. Specimen: PBMCs or T cells enriched from blood (not recorded which). The sequence was collected from a man aged 45-65 years who had recovered from COVID-19. The CDR3 is CASNGRAAASPQHF. In DNA, the CDR3 is TGTGCCAGTAACGGGAGGGCAGCCGCCAGCCCCCAGCATTTT.